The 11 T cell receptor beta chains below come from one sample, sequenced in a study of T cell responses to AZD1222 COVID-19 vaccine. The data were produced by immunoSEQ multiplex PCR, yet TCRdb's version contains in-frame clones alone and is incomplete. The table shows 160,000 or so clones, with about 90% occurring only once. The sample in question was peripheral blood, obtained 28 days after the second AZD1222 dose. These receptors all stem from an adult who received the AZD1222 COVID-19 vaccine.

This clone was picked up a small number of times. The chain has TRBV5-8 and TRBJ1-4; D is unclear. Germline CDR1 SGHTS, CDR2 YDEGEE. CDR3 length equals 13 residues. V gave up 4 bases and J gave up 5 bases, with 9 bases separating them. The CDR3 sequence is CASSVNGNEKLFF. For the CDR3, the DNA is TGTGCCAGCAGCGTAAACGGGAATGAAAAACTGTTTTTT.

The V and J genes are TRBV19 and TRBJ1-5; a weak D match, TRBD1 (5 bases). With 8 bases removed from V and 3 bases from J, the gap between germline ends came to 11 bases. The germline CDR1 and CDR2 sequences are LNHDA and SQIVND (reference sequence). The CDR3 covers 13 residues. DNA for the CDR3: TGTGCCAGTGGGGGGGACGACAATCAGCCCCAGCATTTT. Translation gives CASGGDDNQPQHF.

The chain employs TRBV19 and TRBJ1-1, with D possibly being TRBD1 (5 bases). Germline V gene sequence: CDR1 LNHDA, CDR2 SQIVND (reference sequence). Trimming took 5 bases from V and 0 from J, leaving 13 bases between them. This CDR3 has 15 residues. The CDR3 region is CASSAPGYLNTEAFF. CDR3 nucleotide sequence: TGTGCCAGTAGTGCTCCAGGGTATCTGAACACTGAAGCTTTCTTT.

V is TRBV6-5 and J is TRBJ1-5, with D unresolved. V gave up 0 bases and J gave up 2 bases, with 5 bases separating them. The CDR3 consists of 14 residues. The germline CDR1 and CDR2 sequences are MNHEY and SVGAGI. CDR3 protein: CASSYSDGNQPQHF. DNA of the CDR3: TGTGCCAGCAGTTACTCTGATGGCAATCAGCCCCAGCATTTT.

CDR3 protein: CASSAPGAGLNEQFF. The CDR3 bases are TGTGCCAGCAGCGCCCCGGGGGCCGGTTTGAATGAGCAGTTCTTC. The chain joins TRBV9 to TRBJ2-1, with D perhaps assigned TRBD1 or TRBD2 (6 bases each). With 3 bases removed from V and 7 bases from J, the gap between germline ends came to 17 bases. Germline loops: CDR1 SGDLS, CDR2 YYNGEE. This CDR3 has 15 residues.

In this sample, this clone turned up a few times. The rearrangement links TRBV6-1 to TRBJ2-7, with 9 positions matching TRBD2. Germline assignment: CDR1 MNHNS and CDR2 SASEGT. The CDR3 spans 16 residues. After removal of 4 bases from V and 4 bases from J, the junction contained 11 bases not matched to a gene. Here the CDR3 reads CASSAQVAGASYEQYF. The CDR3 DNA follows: TGTGCCAGCAGTGCCCAAGTAGCGGGGGCCTCTTACGAGCAGTACTTC.

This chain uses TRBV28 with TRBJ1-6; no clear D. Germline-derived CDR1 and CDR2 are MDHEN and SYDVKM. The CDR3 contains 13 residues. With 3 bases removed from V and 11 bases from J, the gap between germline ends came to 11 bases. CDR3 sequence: CASSLREFTPLHF. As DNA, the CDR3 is TGTGCCAGCAGTTTGCGGGAATTTACACCCCTCCACTTT.

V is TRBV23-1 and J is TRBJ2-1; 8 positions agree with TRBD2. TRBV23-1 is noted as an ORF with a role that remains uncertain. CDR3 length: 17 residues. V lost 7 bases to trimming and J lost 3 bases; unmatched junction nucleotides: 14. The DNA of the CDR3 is TGCGCCAGCAACAAACCTAGGGAGCGGGGGCTCTACAATGAGCAGTTCTTC. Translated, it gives CASNKPRERGLYNEQFF.

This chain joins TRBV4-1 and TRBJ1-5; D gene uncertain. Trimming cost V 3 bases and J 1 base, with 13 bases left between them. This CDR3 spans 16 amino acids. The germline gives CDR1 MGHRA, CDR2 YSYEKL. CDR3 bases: TGCGCCAGCAGCCAGACGACCCTAGGGAGCAATCAGCCCCAGCATTTT. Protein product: CASSQTTLGSNQPQHF.

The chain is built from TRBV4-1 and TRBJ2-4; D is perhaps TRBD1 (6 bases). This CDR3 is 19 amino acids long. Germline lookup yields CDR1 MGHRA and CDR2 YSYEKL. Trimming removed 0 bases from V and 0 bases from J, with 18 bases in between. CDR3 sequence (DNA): TGCGCCAGCAGCCAAGATGGGAACGGGACAACACTAGCCAAAAACATTCAGTACTTC. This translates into CASSQDGNGTTLAKNIQYF.

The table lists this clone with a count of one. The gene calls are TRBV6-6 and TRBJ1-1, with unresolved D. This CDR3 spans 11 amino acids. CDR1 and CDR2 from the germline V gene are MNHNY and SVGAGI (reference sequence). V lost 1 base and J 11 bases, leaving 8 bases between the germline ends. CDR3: CASSYLEQAFF. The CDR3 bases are TGTGCCAGCAGTTACTTGGAGCAGGCTTTCTTT.